This T cell receptor beta chain was captured in a study of blood T cell repertoires in COVID-19. CDR3 length: 15 residues. The trim removed 0 bases at V and 7 bases at J, leaving 6 bases unmatched. Germline V CDR1 and CDR2: MNHEY, SVGEGT. Only in-frame clones appear in the TCRdb table, and some are missing; sequencing was by immunoSEQ multiplex PCR. The repertoire includes approximately 170,000 clones, around four fifths of them detected once, and 7.6% sits in the top ten. V is TRBV6-2 or TRBV6-3 and J is TRBJ1-5; 7 bases agree with TRBD1. The TCR sequence derives from a woman between 65 and 79 years old with COVID-19, enrolled during active disease. Source material: peripheral blood. The CDR3, as DNA: TGTGCCAGCAGTTACTCGACAGGGAGTGACCAGCCCCAGCATTTT. Translating gives CASSYSTGSDQPQHF.